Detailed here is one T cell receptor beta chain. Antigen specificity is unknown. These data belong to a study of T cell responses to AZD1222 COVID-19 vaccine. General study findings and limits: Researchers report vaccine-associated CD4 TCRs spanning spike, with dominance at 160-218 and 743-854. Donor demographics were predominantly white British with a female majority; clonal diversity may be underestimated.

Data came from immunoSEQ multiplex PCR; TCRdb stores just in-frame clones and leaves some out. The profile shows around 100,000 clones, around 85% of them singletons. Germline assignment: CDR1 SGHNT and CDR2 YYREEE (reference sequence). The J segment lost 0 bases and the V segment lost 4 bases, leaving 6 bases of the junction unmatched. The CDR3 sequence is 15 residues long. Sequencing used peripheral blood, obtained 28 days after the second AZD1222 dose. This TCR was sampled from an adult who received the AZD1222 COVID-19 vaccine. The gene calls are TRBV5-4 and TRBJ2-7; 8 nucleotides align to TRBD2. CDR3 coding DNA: TGTGCCAGCAGCCAGGGACTAGTAGGCTCCTACGAGCAGTACTTC. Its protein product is CASSQGLVGSYEQYF.